The 22 T cell receptor beta chains in this list originate from one sample, sequenced in a study of PD-1 blockade in classical Hodgkin lymphoma. Time point denoted: cycle 4 day 1 (C4D1), after about 6 weeks of nivolumab. With no exception, relapse followed autologous stem cell transplantation in all patients, and brentuximab vedotin exposure varied. The authors purified CD4+ T cells from thawed PBMCs by magnetic negative selection. TCRdb keeps only in-frame clones here, not all; method: immunoSEQ multiplex PCR. The data show around 30,000 clones, about 86% seen once. Here the sequenced sample was CD4+ T cells from blood, taken before the fourth cycle of nivolumab. The receptors come from a human donor with classical Hodgkin lymphoma.

Of note for this clone: One junction end does not reproduce the germline sequence, and a read error may be involved. The chain has TRBV7-9 and TRBJ2-7; D uncertain. This CDR3 contains 12 residues. Germline V gene lookup returns CDR1 SEHNR and CDR2 FQNEAQ (reference sequence). The CDR3 sequence is CASGFGSYEQYF. CDR3 sequence (DNA): TGTGCCAGCGGCTTTGGAAGCTACGAGCAGTACTTC.

The V call is TRBV10-2, the J call TRBJ2-4; D uncertain. V lost 4 bases and J 5 bases, leaving 9 bases between the germline ends. The CDR3 is 13 amino acids. In germline, CDR1 is WSHSY, CDR2 SAAADI. DNA of the CDR3: TGCGCCAGCAGTGTTTACGCGGAAAACATTCAGTACTTC. Translated, it gives CASSVYAENIQYF.

The chain employs TRBV19 and TRBJ1-1, with 9 bases matching TRBD1. The CDR3 runs 13 residues. With 7 bases clipped from V and 5 bases from J, the junction kept 5 bases outside the gene matches. Germline loops: CDR1 LNHDA, CDR2 SQIVND (reference sequence). The CDR3: CASIKTGGTEAFF. The CDR3 region has the DNA TGTGCCAGTATTAAGACAGGGGGAACTGAAGCTTTCTTT.

The gene calls are TRBV19 and TRBJ2-5; D gene unclear. The CDR3 length is 13 residues. Per the germline V gene, CDR1 is LNHDA and CDR2 is SQIVND (reference sequence). V lost 3 bases and J lost 1, with 6 bases in between. The CDR3 here is CASSIWSQETQYF. In nucleotides, the CDR3 is TGTGCCAGTAGTATTTGGTCCCAAGAGACCCAGTACTTC.

V is TRBV7-8 and J is TRBJ1-5; no definite D call. From germline, CDR1 is SGHVS and CDR2 FQNEAQ. The CDR3 contains 15 residues. The V end lost 5 bases, the J end lost 0 bases, and 11 bases lay between the germline ends. CDR3 DNA: TGTGCCAGCAGCCCGAGGGAACATAGCAATCAGCCCCAGCATTTT. It specifies CASSPREHSNQPQHF.

This clone was counted a few times. The chain couples TRBV6-5 to TRBJ2-5; D tentatively reads TRBD1 or TRBD2 (5 bases each). V lost 2 bases to trimming and J lost 4 bases, with 11 bases between them. There are 14 residues in the CDR3. CDR1 MNHEY and CDR2 SVGAGI come from the germline V gene. CDR3 protein: CASSYRGEGETQYF. As DNA, the CDR3 is TGTGCCAGCAGTTACAGGGGAGAGGGAGAGACCCAGTACTTC.

The chain uses TRBV5-4 and TRBJ2-5; D possibly corresponds to TRBD1 (6 bases). Looked up from germline, CDR1 is SGHNT and CDR2 is YYREEE (reference sequence). Trimming pared 3 bases from V and 2 bases from J, leaving 8 bases between. The length of the CDR3 is 13 residues. CDR3 DNA: TGTGCCAGCAGCTCGGGACAACAAGAGACCCAGTACTTC. Encoded protein: CASSSGQQETQYF.

The rearrangement links TRBV27 to TRBJ2-1, with D possibly TRBD1 on 7 matching bases. With 6 bases removed from V and 3 bases from J, the gap between germline ends came to 21 bases. This CDR3 has 17 residues. Germline CDR1 is MNHEY and CDR2 is SMNVEV (reference sequence). As DNA, the CDR3 is TGTGCCAGCAGCCAGGGGGGCGACAGGTTCCGCTACAATGAGCAGTTCTTC. Translating gives CASSQGGDRFRYNEQFF.

This clone was detected only once. The chain links TRBV10-2 to TRBJ2-3; tentative D call: TRBD2 (5 bases). There are 14 residues in the CDR3. CDR1 is WSHSY and CDR2 is SAAADI in the germline V gene. The V and J ends lost 6 bases and 0 bases respectively, with 10 bases between them. CDR3 amino acids: CASRSERSTDTQYF. CDR3 bases: TGCGCCAGCAGGTCGGAGCGGAGCACAGATACGCAGTATTTT.

The CDR3 is CASSHYWGGSNQPQHF. The CDR3 nucleotides read TGTGCCAGCAGTCACTATTGGGGCGGTAGCAATCAGCCCCAGCATTTT. The chain employs TRBV6-5 and TRBJ1-5, with a weak D call TRBD1 (5 bases). Between the trimmed V and J ends, which lost 5 bases and 0 bases, there was a span of 14 bases. CDR1 MNHEY and CDR2 SVGAGI come from the germline V gene. The CDR3 is 16 amino acids.

This clone has a handful of counts. V and J are TRBV7-9 and TRBJ2-7; D not certain. V shed 2 bases and J shed 5 bases, with 4 bases lying between them. Germline assignment: CDR1 SEHNR and CDR2 FQNEAQ (reference sequence). The CDR3 extends over 11 amino acids. Here the CDR3 DNA reads TGTGCCAGCAGCTTATATGACGAGCAGTACTTC. It codes for CASSLYDEQYF.

The chain carries TRBV29-1 and TRBJ2-7, with D tentatively TRBD2 (6 bases). The V and J ends lost 4 bases and 7 bases respectively, with 14 bases between them. The germline V gene encodes CDR1 SQVTM and CDR2 ANQGSEA. The CDR3 consists of 12 residues. The CDR3 protein is CSVGPRGGEQYF. CDR3 DNA sequence: TGCAGCGTTGGACCGCGCGGAGGGGAGCAGTACTTC.

V is TRBV6-6 and J is TRBJ2-2; 9 nucleotides agree with TRBD2. The CDR3 length is 15 residues. Germline trimming cut 6 bases from V and 2 bases from J; bases unmatched to any gene: 4. The germline V gene encodes CDR1 MNHNY and CDR2 SVGAGI (reference sequence). The DNA of the CDR3 is TGTGCCAGCAGCTTTAGCGGGGGTAACACCGGGGAGCTGTTTTTT. This encodes CASSFSGGNTGELFF.

The chain recombines TRBV18 with TRBJ2-5, with TRBD2 as a possible D gene (6 bases). From germline, CDR1 is KGHSH and CDR2 LQKENI. Trimming took off 3 bases at V and 11 bases at J, with 19 bases between the two ends. This CDR3 has 14 residues. The DNA for the CDR3 is TGTGCCAGCTCACCGCCCAGGGAGCCTCGGGAGCAGTACTTC. It codes for CASSPPREPREQYF. Full variable domain (outside the CDR3, taken from reference TRBV18 and TRBJ2-5): NAGVMQNPRHLVRRRGQEARLRCSPMKGHSHVYWYRQLPEEGLKFMVYLQKENIIDESGMPKERFSAEFPKEGPSILRIQQVVRGDSAAYFCASSPPREPREQYFGPGTRLLVL.

V and J are TRBV11-2 and TRBJ2-7; D possibly corresponds to TRBD1 (5 bases). The CDR3 totals 15 residues. Germline V gene data show CDR1 as SGHAT and CDR2 as FQNNGV. The V and J ends lost 4 bases and 2 bases respectively, with 15 bases between them. CDR3 residues: CASSSDRGQTYEQYF. The CDR3 nucleotides are TGTGCCAGCAGCTCTGACAGAGGACAAACCTACGAGCAGTACTTC.

The rearrangement uses TRBV6-6 and TRBJ2-2, with D perhaps TRBD2 (6 bases). This CDR3 is built from 12 residues. The V and J ends lost 6 bases and 7 bases respectively, with 9 bases between them. Per the germline V gene, CDR1 is MNHNY and CDR2 is SVGAGI (reference sequence). The chain's CDR3 is CASRPGGGELFF. The CDR3 DNA follows: TGTGCCAGCAGGCCCGGGGGCGGGGAGCTGTTTTTT.

The chain couples TRBV9 to TRBJ1-4, with D perhaps matching TRBD1 (6 bases). Per the germline V gene, CDR1 is SGDLS and CDR2 is YYNGEE. This CDR3 is 16 amino acids long. V lost 4 bases and J 3 bases, leaving 16 bases between the germline ends. The CDR3 loop is CASSLRWGLANEKLFF. CDR3 in DNA: TGTGCCAGCAGCCTCAGGTGGGGGCTAGCTAATGAAAAACTGTTTTTT.

This clone was detected only a few times. Sequence at one end of the junction differs from germline and may be a read error. This chain joins TRBV2 and TRBJ2-7; D uncertain. The CDR3 has 12 amino acids. The germline CDR1 and CDR2 sequences are SNHLY and FYNNEI. For the CDR3, the DNA is TGTGCCAGCAGTGAAGCAGGAACCACCTGGGGCTTC. Its translation: CASSEAGTTWGF.

This clone was detected only once. The genes are TRBV18 and TRBJ2-3; TRBD2 matches at 14 bases. There are 18 residues in the CDR3. Germline V gene sequence: CDR1 KGHSH, CDR2 LQKENI. The J segment lost 4 bases and the V segment lost 4 bases, leaving 10 bases of the junction unmatched. The DNA for the CDR3 is TGTGCCAGCTCACGAAGGGGGACTAGCGGGAGCCCGGCAGATACGCAGTATTTT. This gives the protein CASSRRGTSGSPADTQYF.

This clone was found a few times. The CDR3 reads CASSQDPGRQSYNEQFF. Here the CDR3 DNA reads TGCGCCAGCAGCCAAGATCCCGGGCGGCAGTCCTACAATGAGCAGTTCTTC. V is TRBV4-1 and J is TRBJ2-1; no clear D. Trimming took 0 bases from V and 1 from J, leaving 13 bases between them. The germline V gene has CDR1 MGHRA and CDR2 YSYEKL. The CDR3 runs 17 residues.

V and J are TRBV7-2 and TRBJ1-5; no reliable D call. The CDR3 length is 13 residues. V lost 4 bases to trimming and J lost 0 bases, with 4 bases between them. Looked up from germline, CDR1 is SGHTA and CDR2 is FQGNSA. The CDR3 sequence: CASSSDSNQPQHF. The CDR3 region has the DNA TGTGCCAGCAGCTCCGATAGCAATCAGCCCCAGCATTTT.

The chain combines TRBV6-1 with TRBJ1-1, with D possibly being TRBD1 (5 bases). V lost 6 bases, J lost 4 bases, and 18 bases lay in between. The germline gives CDR1 MNHNS, CDR2 SASEGT. The CDR3 spans 15 residues. This CDR3 is CASRSFDGARTEAFF. DNA for the CDR3: TGTGCCAGCAGGTCATTTGATGGGGCGCGCACTGAAGCTTTCTTT.